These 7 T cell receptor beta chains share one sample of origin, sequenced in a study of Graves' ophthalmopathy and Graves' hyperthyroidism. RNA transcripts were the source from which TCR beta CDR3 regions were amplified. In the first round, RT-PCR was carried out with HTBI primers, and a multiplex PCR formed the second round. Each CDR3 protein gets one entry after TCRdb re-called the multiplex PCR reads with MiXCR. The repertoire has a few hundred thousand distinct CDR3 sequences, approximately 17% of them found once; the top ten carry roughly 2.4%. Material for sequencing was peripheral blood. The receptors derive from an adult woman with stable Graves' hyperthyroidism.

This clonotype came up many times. CDR3 nucleotides: TGTGCCAGCCGCCCCTTTGGACAGCCCCAGACCTTC. This sequence encodes CASRPFGQPQTF. The chain couples TRBV11-2 to TRBJ1-2; weak D call: TRBD1 (6 bases). Trimming stripped 8 bases from V and 14 bases from J, with 21 bases between. Germline CDR1 reads SGHAT; CDR2 reads FQNNGV. The CDR3 loop spans 12 amino acids.

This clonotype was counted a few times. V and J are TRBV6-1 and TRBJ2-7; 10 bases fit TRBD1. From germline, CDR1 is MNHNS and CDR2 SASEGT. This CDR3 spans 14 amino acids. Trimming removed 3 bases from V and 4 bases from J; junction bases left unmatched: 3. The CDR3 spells CASSDDRGPYEQYF. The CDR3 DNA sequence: TGTGCCAGCAGTGATGACAGGGGGCCGTACGAGCAGTACTTC.

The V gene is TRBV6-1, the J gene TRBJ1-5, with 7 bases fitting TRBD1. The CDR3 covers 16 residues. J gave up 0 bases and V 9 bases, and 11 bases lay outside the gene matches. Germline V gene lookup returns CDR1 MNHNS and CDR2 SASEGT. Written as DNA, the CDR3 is TGTGCCAGAAGCACTGTTGACAGGGATAGCAATCAGCCCCAGCATTTT. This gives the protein CARSTVDRDSNQPQHF.

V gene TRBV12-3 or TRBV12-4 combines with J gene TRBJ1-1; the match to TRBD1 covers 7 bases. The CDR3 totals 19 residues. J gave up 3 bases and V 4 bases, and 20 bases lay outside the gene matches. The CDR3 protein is CASSSYPTGTRITHTEAFF. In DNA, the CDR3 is TGTGCCAGCAGTTCTTACCCGACAGGGACCAGAATAACCCACACTGAAGCTTTCTTT.

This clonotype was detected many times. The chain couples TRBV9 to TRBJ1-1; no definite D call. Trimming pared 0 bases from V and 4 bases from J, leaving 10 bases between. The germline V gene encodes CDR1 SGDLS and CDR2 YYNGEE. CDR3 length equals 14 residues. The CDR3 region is CASSVGSSGTEAFF. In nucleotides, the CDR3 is TGTGCCAGCAGCGTAGGATCGAGTGGCACTGAAGCTTTCTTT.

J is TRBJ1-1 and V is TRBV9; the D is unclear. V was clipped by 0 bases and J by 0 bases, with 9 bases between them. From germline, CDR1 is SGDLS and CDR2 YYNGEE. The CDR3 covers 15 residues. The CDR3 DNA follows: TGTGCCAGCAGCGTAGTGGTCAACTTGAACACTGAAGCTTTCTTT. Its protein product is CASSVVVNLNTEAFF.

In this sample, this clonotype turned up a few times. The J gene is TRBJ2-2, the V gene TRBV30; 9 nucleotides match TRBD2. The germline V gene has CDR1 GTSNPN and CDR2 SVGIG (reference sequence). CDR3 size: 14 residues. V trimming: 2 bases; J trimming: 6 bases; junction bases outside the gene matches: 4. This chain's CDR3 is CAWSTKREAGELFF. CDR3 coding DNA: TGTGCCTGGAGTACAAAGCGGGAGGCCGGGGAGCTGTTTTTT.